This TCR beta chain was recovered during a study of cytomegalovirus exposure and HLA in healthy donors. This clone was observed a few times. The PCR employed 60 Vbeta primers together with 13 Jbeta primers. This table comes from immunoSEQ multiplex PCR, and its TCRdb copy is limited to in-frame clones, with some not included. The table has approximately 140,000 clones, around 80% seen once. This clonotype originated in a man aged 18 to 30 in good health and CMV-seropositive. Sample: PBMCs.

In DNA form, the CDR3 reads TGTGCCAGCAGTTTTCAGGGATTAGCTGGAAACACCATATATTTT. This sequence encodes CASSFQGLAGNTIYF. The chain joins TRBV27 to TRBJ1-3; D may be TRBD1 (5 bases). This CDR3 has 15 amino acids. Germline CDR1 reads MNHEY; CDR2 reads SMNVEV (reference sequence). V lost 3 bases, J lost 2 bases, and 11 bases lay in between.